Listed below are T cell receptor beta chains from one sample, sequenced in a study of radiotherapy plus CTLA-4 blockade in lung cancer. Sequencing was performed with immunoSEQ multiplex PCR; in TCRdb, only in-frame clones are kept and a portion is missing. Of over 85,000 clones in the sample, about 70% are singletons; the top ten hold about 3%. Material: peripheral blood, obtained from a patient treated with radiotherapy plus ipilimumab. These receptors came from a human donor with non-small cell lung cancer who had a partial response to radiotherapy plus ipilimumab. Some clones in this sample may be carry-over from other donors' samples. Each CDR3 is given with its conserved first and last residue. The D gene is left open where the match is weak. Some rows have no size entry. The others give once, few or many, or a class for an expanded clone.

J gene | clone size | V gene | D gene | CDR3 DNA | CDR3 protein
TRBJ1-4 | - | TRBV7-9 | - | TGTGCCAGCAGCCGACAGGCCGGGGAAAAACTGTTTTTT | CASSRQAGEKLFF
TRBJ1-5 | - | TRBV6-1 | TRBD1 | TGTGCCAGCAGGGCGGGACAGGGGCGTAATCAGCCCCAGCATTTT | CASRAGQGRNQPQHF
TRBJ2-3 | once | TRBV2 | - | TGTGCCAGCAGTGTAATGGGTCTAGTTTCAGATACGCAGTATTTT | CASSVMGLVSDTQYF
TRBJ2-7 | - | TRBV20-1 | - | TGCAGTGCAGGACCGGGGGAGCAGTACTTC | CSAGPGEQYF
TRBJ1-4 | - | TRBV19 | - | TGTGCCAGTAGTATTCCAGGGGTGAATAATGAAAAACTGTTTTTT | CASSIPGVNNEKLFF
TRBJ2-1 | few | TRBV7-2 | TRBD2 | TGTGCCAGCAGCCCCTTAAGGCGGGAGGGCCCTGTCTTC | CASSPLRREGPVF
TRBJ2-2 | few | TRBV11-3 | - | TGTGCCAGCAGCCCGCGGGGGAACACCGGGGAGCTGTTTTTT | CASSPRGNTGELFF
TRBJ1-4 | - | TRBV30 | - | TGTGCCTGGAGTCGTGGAACAGGGACTAATGAAAAACTGTTTTTT | CAWSRGTGTNEKLFF
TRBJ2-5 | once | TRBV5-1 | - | TGCGCCAGCAGACAGACGGGGGGCCCGGTGTACTTC | CASRQTGGPVYF
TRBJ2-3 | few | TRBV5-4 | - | TGTGCCAGCAGCTTGGGTCTCACAGATACGCAGTATTTT | CASSLGLTDTQYF
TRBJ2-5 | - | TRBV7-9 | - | TGTGCCAGCAGCTTATCAAGTGGGGCAGAGACCCAGTACTTC | CASSLSSGAETQYF
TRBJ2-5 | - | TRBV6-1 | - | TGTGCCAGCAACCAACTTACCGGATCGGGTGAGACCCAGTACTTC | CASNQLTGSGETQYF
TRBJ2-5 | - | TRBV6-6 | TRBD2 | TGTGCCAGCAGCCCTGGACTAGCGGGGGGGAAAGAGACCCAGTACTTC | CASSPGLAGGKETQYF
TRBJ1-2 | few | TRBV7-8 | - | TGTGCCAGCAGCTTAGGAAGCCGAAACTATGGCTACACCTTC | CASSLGSRNYGYTF
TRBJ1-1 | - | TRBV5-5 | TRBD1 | TGTGCCAGCATGCCAGGGGGGAGGAACACTGAAGCTTTCTTT | CASMPGGRNTEAFF
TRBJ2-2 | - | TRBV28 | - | TGTGCCAGCAGTTCAGGGAACACCGGGGAGCTGTTTTTT | CASSSGNTGELFF
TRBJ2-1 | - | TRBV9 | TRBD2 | TGTGCCAGCAGCCCAGGGAGGGTCCCGATGAACAATGAGCAGTTCTTC | CASSPGRVPMNNEQFF
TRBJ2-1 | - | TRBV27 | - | TGTGCCAGCAGTTTATCGTGGCAGGGTCACAATGAGCAGTTCTTC | CASSLSWQGHNEQFF
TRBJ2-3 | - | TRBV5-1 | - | TGCGCCAGCAGCTTGACTAGCTGGGGCACAGATACGCAGTATTTT | CASSLTSWGTDTQYF
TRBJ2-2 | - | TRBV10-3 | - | TGTGCCATCAGGGGCGCTTCGGACACCGGGGAGCTGTTTTTT | CAIRGASDTGELFF
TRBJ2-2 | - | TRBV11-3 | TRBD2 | TGTGCCAGCAGCCCGCGTGGCGGGGGGAATCCCGGGGAGCTGTTTTTT | CASSPRGGGNPGELFF
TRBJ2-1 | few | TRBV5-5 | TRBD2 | TGTGCCAGCAGCAAGGGACTAGCGGGGGGGCGAGATGAGCAGTTCTTC | CASSKGLAGGRDEQFF
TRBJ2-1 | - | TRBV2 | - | TGTGCCAGCAGTGCCCTGGCGGTTTACAATGAGCAGTTCTTC | CASSALAVYNEQFF
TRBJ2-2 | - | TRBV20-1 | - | TGCAGTGCTGAGGCCCCCGGGGAGCTGTTTTTT | CSAEAPGELFF